The clone carrying this TCR beta chain has only a few counts. This may be a read error, as it is one base from a much larger clone. This CDR3 is missing its conserved last phenylalanine or tryptophan, likely due to a read error. CDR1 and CDR2 from the germline V gene are SEHNR and FQNEAQ (reference sequence). There are 14 residues in the CDR3. The V end was cut by 7 bases, the J end by 5 bases, with 17 bases between. The data are from a study of tumor-infiltrating lymphocytes in primary liver carcinoma. Researchers generated TCR beta cDNA from roughly 520 ng of total RNA, relying on a constant-region primer. What produced the TCR beta libraries was three nested multiplex PCR rounds using slightly modified ARM-PCR. TRBV1-TRBV30 forward primers and a C-beta reverse primer were used in the first two PCR rounds, which each ran for around 10 cycles. A single record per CDR3 protein comes from TCRdb applying MiXCR to the multiplex PCR reads. The table has 80,000 or so distinct CDR3 sequences, 69% seen once; the top ten hold approximately 26%.

Total RNA and DNA came together from approximately 22-30 mg of bulk tissue without cell sorting. Input material: tumor-adjacent normal liver tissue. The chain combines TRBV7-9 with TRBJ2-5; D not certain. The receptor was isolated from a man aged 35 to 55 with primary liver carcinoma and hepatitis B virus infection. CDR3 sequence reads: CASNSFGPPETQYS. The CDR3 DNA sequence: TGTGCCAGCAACTCTTTCGGTCCCCCGGAGACCCAGTACTCC.